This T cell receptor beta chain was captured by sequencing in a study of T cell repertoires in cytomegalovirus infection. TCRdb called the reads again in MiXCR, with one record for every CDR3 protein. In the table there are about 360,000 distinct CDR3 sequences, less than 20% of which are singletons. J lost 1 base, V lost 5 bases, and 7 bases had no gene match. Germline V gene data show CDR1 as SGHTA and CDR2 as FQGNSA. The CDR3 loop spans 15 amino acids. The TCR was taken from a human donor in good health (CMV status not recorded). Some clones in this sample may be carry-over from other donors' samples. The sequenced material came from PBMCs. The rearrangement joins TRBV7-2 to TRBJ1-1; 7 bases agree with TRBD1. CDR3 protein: CASSTYRGPNTEAFF. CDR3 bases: TGTGCCAGCAGCACCTACAGGGGCCCGAACACTGAAGCTTTCTTT.